These T cell receptor beta chains were read from a single sample in a study of identical twins. A single record per CDR3 protein comes from TCRdb applying MiXCR to the 5' RACE reads. Of 200,000 to 250,000 distinct CDR3 sequences listed, around 8.1% are singletons. The same data also contributed to another study, on yellow fever vaccine responses in identical twins.

Sequencing was done on a sample of memory (CD45RO+) T cells sorted from blood. The source of these receptors is a woman aged 18 to 35 in good health. CDR3s include the opening cysteine and the closing phenylalanine or tryptophan. A D gene is named only where the DNA matches it firmly. Clone size, where shown, is once, few, many, or a class for clones that have expanded.

d_gene	v_gene	j_gene	abundance	CDR3nt	CDR3aa
NA	TRBV6-1	TRBJ2-3	many	TGTGCCAGCCCACGGGACTCTGGAACAGATACGCAGTATTTT	CASPRDSGTDTQYF
NA	TRBV10-3	TRBJ2-2	few	TGTGCCACTAAGGGGGATGCCGGGGAGCTGTTTTTT	CATKGDAGELFF
TRBD2	TRBV7-9	TRBJ2-7	NA	TGTGCCAGCAGCCCCCGGGCGGGAGGGCCTCACGAGCAGTACTTC	CASSPRAGGPHEQYF
NA	TRBV29-1	TRBJ2-3	many	TGCAGCGTTCGCACAGATACGCAGTATTTT	CSVRTDTQYF
NA	TRBV7-8	TRBJ2-4	few	TGTGCCAGCAGCCCACGGGACACTCACCGTCAATTTGGCCAAAACATTCAGTACTTC	CASSPRDTHRQFGQNIQYF
TRBD1	TRBV27	TRBJ1-2	few	TGTGCCAGCAGTGGGATGGACAGGAGGGGCTACACCTTC	CASSGMDRRGYTF
NA	TRBV27	TRBJ2-5	many	TGTGCCAGCAGTTTATCCCGAGGGCAAGAGACCCAGTACTTC	CASSLSRGQETQYF
NA	TRBV28	TRBJ2-7	few	TGTGCCAGCAGTTTATTAAGAGTTCCGGACTACGAGCAGTACTTC	CASSLLRVPDYEQYF
NA	TRBV7-8	TRBJ1-1	many	TGTGCCAGCAGCCCGGGTGTGTCTCGAGCTTTCTTT	CASSPGVSRAFF
NA	TRBV2	TRBJ2-3	NA	TGTGCCAGCAGTGAACGTCCGGTCGCAGATACGCAGTATTTT	CASSERPVADTQYF
NA	TRBV7-9	TRBJ1-2	NA	TGTGCCAGCAGCTTCAGGCTCACCTATGGCTACACCTTC	CASSFRLTYGYTF
NA	TRBV9	TRBJ2-3	many	TGTGCCAGCAGCGTTTCGGGACTCCGCACAGATACGCAGTATTTT	CASSVSGLRTDTQYF
TRBD2	TRBV20-1	TRBJ2-7	many	TGCAGTGCTAGTCTCTCGGGAGGGCCCTACGAGCAGTACTTC	CSASLSGGPYEQYF
NA	TRBV28	TRBJ2-5	NA	TGTGCCAGCAGTCCAGCTTTGGGGGGGCGCCAAGAGACCCAGTACTTC	CASSPALGGRQETQYF
NA	TRBV12-5	TRBJ1-1	NA	TGTGCTAGTGGTTTGCCACCGGGACCTCCTCTCTTT	CASGLPPGPPLF
TRBD1	TRBV7-9	TRBJ2-7	few	TGTGCCAGCAGCTCCGGACAGGGCAGAAACGAGCAGTACTTC	CASSSGQGRNEQYF
NA	TRBV5-6	TRBJ2-1	many	TGTGCCAGCAGTGTAGGAGGAAATGAGCAGTTCTTC	CASSVGGNEQFF
TRBD2	TRBV28	TRBJ2-7	few	TGTGCCAGCACTACTGGCGGGAGGGCGTACGAGCAGTACTTC	CASTTGGRAYEQYF
NA	TRBV3-1	TRBJ2-5	many	TGTGCCAGCAGCCCCTCATCGAGGGTATTGACGGAGACCCAGTACTTC	CASSPSSRVLTETQYF
NA	TRBV5-1	TRBJ2-7	few	TGCGCCAGCAGCGAGCAGTACTTC	CASSEQYF
NA	TRBV6-1	TRBJ2-5	many	TGTGCCAGCAGTGAAATTAGGGGGAGAGAGACCCAGTACTTC	CASSEIRGRETQYF
NA	TRBV7-9	TRBJ2-7	NA	TGTGCCAGCAGCCAGGGTATTAAAGGCGGAGAGCAGTACTTC	CASSQGIKGGEQYF
TRBD1	TRBV12-5	TRBJ2-5	NA	TGTGCTAGTGGTTTGGTACTCACAGGACAGGGTGAGACCCAGTACTTC	CASGLVLTGQGETQYF
NA	TRBV7-7	TRBJ2-3	NA	TGTGCTAGCAGCTTCGGCCGGGACTCCACAGATACGCAGTATTTT	CASSFGRDSTDTQYF
NA	TRBV6-1	TRBJ2-3	few	TGTGCCAGCGCGCCCTGGGGGCAAAAGATAGATACGCAGTATTTT	CASAPWGQKIDTQYF
TRBD1	TRBV20-1	TRBJ2-3	few	TGCAGTGCTATAGACAGGGCCGATACGCAGTATTTT	CSAIDRADTQYF
NA	TRBV5-1	TRBJ2-5	NA	TGCGCCAGCAGCTTGGCCGAGAGGAGAGAGACCCAGTACTTC	CASSLAERRETQYF
NA	TRBV28	TRBJ2-7	few	TGTGCCAGCAGGGGAAAGTTCTACGAGCAGTACTTC	CASRGKFYEQYF